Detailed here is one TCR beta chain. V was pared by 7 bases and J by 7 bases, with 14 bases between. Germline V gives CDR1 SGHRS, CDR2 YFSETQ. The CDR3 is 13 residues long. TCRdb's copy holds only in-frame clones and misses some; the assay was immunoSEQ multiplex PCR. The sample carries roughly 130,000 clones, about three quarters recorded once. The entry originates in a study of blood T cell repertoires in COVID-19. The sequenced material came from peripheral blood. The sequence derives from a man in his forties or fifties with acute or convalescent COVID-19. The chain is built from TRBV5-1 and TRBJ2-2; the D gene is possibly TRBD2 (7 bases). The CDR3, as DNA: TGCGCCAGCCGGGGGGCGCTGGACGGGGAGCTGTTTTTT. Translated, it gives CASRGALDGELFF. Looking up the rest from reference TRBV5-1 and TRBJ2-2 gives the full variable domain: KAGVTQTPRYLIKTRGQQVTLSCSPISGHRSVSWYQQTPGQGLQFLFEYFSETQRNKGNFPGRFSGRQFSNSRSEMNVSTLELGDSALYLCASRGALDGELFFGEGSRLTVL.